The entry below describes one TCR beta chain. The antigen this receptor binds is unknown. No per-base quality is available; no much larger clone lies one base away. These data belong to a study of cytomegalovirus exposure and HLA in healthy donors (dated by TCRdb to the late 2010s). A note on the overall study: According to an earlier analysis of a few hundred of the donors, some 180 million T cells yielded 90 million to 140 million unique TCR beta sequences and 276 Gb of sequence data. A handful of DR-DQ haplotypes were handled as single units for association and clustering because linkage in the cohort was strong. A later genetic analysis took genome-wide SNP genotypes for 398 of the 666 donors and used that subset as a discovery cohort. To predict cytomegalovirus infection status, the study brought together high-throughput TCR immunosequencing, statistical association of individual TCRs with disease status, and machine learning. On average, roughly 250,000 unique TCR beta nucleotide sequences were sequenced per donor among about 400 genotyped donors of the cohort, with roughly 18% of those sequences being non-productive. Every repertoire in the discovery cohort had been generated on one and the same sequencing platform. Donor age, sex, ethnicity and CMV serostatus were compiled alongside the repertoire data. The study aimed to test whether cataloging public T cell receptors could reveal signatures of past pathogen exposure. In a later analysis, previously published TCR beta repertoires from about 640 donors were re-analyzed and high-resolution HLA genotyping was added so that TCR occurrence patterns could be studied. Typing coverage differed by locus: A, B, C, DRB1 and DQB1 were typed in about 620-640 donors, DQA1 in approximately 520, DPA1 in some 570, and DPB1 in just under 480. Of the roughly 400 genotyped donors, roughly 80% were placed in the genetic ancestry cluster associated with self-reported Caucasian donors. A separate validation cohort of roughly 130 different subjects was used in addition to the roughly 670-subject first cohort. The T cell repertoires of 670 or so subjects were profiled by immunosequencing and related to cytomegalovirus serostatus. Rather than using new phenotypic data, the later analysis identified candidate immune exposures from TCR beta sequences and from how often those sequences occurred across donors. To decide whether each TCR beta V gene segment behaved as functional or pseudogenic, an earlier analysis of some 600 of the donors relied on high-throughput TCR beta sequencing. HLA typing covered class I and class II loci at four-digit resolution. An early release that covered 500 to 800 HLA-typed donors contained around 300 gigabases of sequencing data and around 85 million unique TCR sequences. The investigation overall reported the following: An association between a missense DCLRE1C variant and V-gene and J-gene trimming of TCR beta chains was found in a later genetic analysis and replicated in an independent cohort. In a later analysis, the rate of TCR association differed among HLA loci, with DRB1 alleles having the most associated TCRs and HLA-C alleles having the fewest. The cohort was sequenced for TCR beta chains only, and without alpha or paired-chain data the features that could be detected were limited. Correlated functional status among segregating V segments might be attributable to linkage disequilibrium, but an unknown experimental factor could not be ruled out. In a later genetic analysis, fewer N-insertions in productive TCRs were reported among donors in an Asian-associated ancestry cluster than the roughly 710-donor mean. The study listed 164 TCR beta chains as associated with cytomegalovirus. Because some donors lacked HLA typing at each locus, the association tests relied only on the typed subset. A later analysis found that most CMV-associated TCR beta chains appeared HLA-restricted, with HLA associations seemingly driven largely by CMV exposure. Most TCR sequences were observed very rarely across donors, whereas some public TCRs were present in many individuals. The authors suggested that the approach could potentially be generalized to other disease states and immunological phenotypes. Compared with equally common non-associated chains, HLA-associated TCR beta chains in a later analysis were more clonally expanded and had lower generation probabilities. A cluster of highly shared sequence variants was judged likely to represent a technical artifact of the sequencing pipeline. Broadly in line with IMGT annotations, most TCR beta V segments showed up in productive rearrangements about 87% or about 30% of the time in an earlier analysis of several hundred of the donors. A further reported finding was that TCR beta sequences accurately predicted the HLA-A and HLA-B alleles for most subjects in the first cohort. The classifier was reported to diagnose cytomegalovirus status with high specificity and sensitivity in both the original and validation cohorts. Immune exposure information for the cohort was limited to CMV serostatus. The earlier analysis of about 600 of the donors excluded seventeen rarely observed V segments, including chromosome 9 orphons, because counts were too low. In vitro tests confirmed that a few of the cytomegalovirus-associated TCR beta chains recognize cytomegalovirus antigens. Presence/absence analyses assumed roughly uniform sequencing depth across donors, an assumption that may not hold. Strong co-occurrence of HLA alleles, especially DR and DQ, made assigning TCR associations to individual alleles difficult. In a later analysis, 16,951 TCR beta sequences were associated with specific HLA alleles at a false discovery rate of 0.05. Several of the top co-occurrence clusters appeared to be linked to parvovirus B19, influenza, CMV and Epstein-Barr virus, according to a later analysis. Because the 87-base-pair reads could not distinguish some IMGT-functional V segments, including TRBV6-2 and TRBV6-3, those segments were excluded.

Per the germline V gene, SGHVS is the CDR1 and FQNEAQ is the CDR2. V has 4 bases trimmed and J has 5 bases trimmed; junction bases matching no gene number 4. Taken from cysteine to phenylalanine, the CDR3 has 15 residues. The sequence is cut down to CDR3 DNA, 45 bases in frame from base 1. Receptors were amplified or captured by the immunoSEQ multiplex PCR assay. The multiplex PCR relied on a mix of 60 forward primers for TCR Vbeta segments and 13 reverse primers for TCR Jbeta segments. The CDR3 region of rearranged TCR beta genes was amplified from genomic DNA by a multiplex PCR assay. The amplified TCR beta libraries were sequenced on the Illumina HiSeq System as 87-base-pair reads. The authors' analysis ran thus. In a later analysis, 80 million or so unique TCR beta chains were counted across the approximately 640 repertoires, and around 11 million of these chains were shared by at least two donors. To remove PCR and sequencing errors, raw reads were error-corrected and collapsed into unique sequences using a nearest-neighbor algorithm that merged closely related sequences. Alignment of CDR3 sequences to IMGT reference sequences was used to assign V, D and J gene segments. For a sequence to be retained, a match of at least six nucleotides was required to both a V gene segment and a J gene segment. A rearrangement was called productive if the CDR3 had no stop codons and remained in frame with V and J, and every other rearrangement was called non-productive. Following IMGT convention, CDR3 was defined as the stretch from the second conserved V-encoded cysteine to the conserved J-encoded phenylalanine. The earlier analysis of around 640 of the donors excluded sequences that lacked an unambiguous match to a single V gene segment. An earlier analysis of fewer than 750 of the donors called V segments functional above 56.7% productive rearrangements and segregating when the between-donor standard deviation exceeded 5%. To diagnose cytomegalovirus status from the catalog of TCR beta chain sequences, a statistical classification framework was built. V and J gene assignment, in a later analysis, came from comparing TCR nucleotide sequences with IMGT/GENE-DB human TR gene sequences. The TCRdist pipeline was used in a later analysis to assign CDR3 sequences and most-parsimonious VDJ recombination scenarios. A later analysis defined each TCR beta chain by its CDR3 amino acid sequence plus V-gene family, and excluded reads lacking a unique V-gene family. To address suspected cross-contamination and a sequencing artifact, a later analysis removed 550 to 750 highly shared, low-generation-probability nucleotide sequences. For each public chain, a later analysis derived a clonal expansion index from normalized ranks of inferred template counts within each repertoire. A later analysis computed generation probabilities with a VDJ recombination model fitted to out-of-frame rearrangements, and checked the results against IGoR. Hypergeometric tests were used in a later analysis to score TCR-TCR, TCR-HLA and TCR-CMV co-occurrence, with a repertoire-size bias correction applied to the TCR pairs. In a later analysis, false discovery rates were estimated by permuting HLA or CMV assignments 20 times. In a later analysis, co-occurring TCRs were grouped using DBSCAN, and TCRdist sequence similarity was added for clustering within HLA-allele-positive subsets. For co-occurrence clustering, repertoires with fewer than 30,000 or more than 120,000 public chains were excluded, along with roughly 5 repertoires with anomalous nucleotide sharing. This immuneACCESS table, as held by TCRdb, lists in-frame sequences with V and J called but not all clones. Of the missing ones, under half trace to an unresolved V gene in checked studies; the others have no known cause. V, J and clone size were drawn from that table, and D and trimming were deduced from the DNA. In this sample the table shows about 120,000 clones, 80% of which occur a single time. The ten most abundant clones make up about 10% of the sample.

The cohort consisted of 600 or so healthy bone marrow donors. Cohort members were all nominally healthy when sampled, although unrecorded immune exposures were likely present. The donor was CMV seropositive and belonged to the group of more than 250 seropositive cohort members. A peripheral blood sample was collected from each donor, and TCR beta sequencing was performed on peripheral blood mononuclear cells. Genomic DNA extraction from the blood cell samples was performed with the Qiagen DNeasy Blood Extraction Kit. The V gene is TRBV7-8 and the J gene is TRBJ1-6, and TRBD1 matches 8 of the central bases. The receptor was isolated from a female donor in good health and CMV-seropositive. Sample: PBMCs. CDR3 region: CASSSGQGDNSPLHF. Read as DNA, the sequence is TGTGCCAGCAGCTCCGGACAGGGAGATAATTCACCCCTCCACTTT.